This T cell receptor beta chain was sequenced in a study of T-cell memory formation after mild COVID-19. Findings and caveats of the study: Clones that shrank (day 15 to 85) were balanced CD4/CD8, whereas later expanders leaned CD4+.

About this clonotype itself: The antigen is unknown.

The CDR3 has 14 residues. CDR1 SGHRS and CDR2 YFSETQ come from the germline V gene. The ends were cut back, 5 bases at V and 2 bases at J, with 10 bases in the middle. MiXCR was run by TCRdb on the 5' RACE reads, yielding one entry per CDR3 protein. The table records roughly 350,000 distinct CDR3 sequences, over 20% of them present only once. The chain recombines TRBV5-1 with TRBJ2-2; D remains unclear. This clonotype was obtained from an adult woman who had mild COVID-19 (a few samples of this study predate the infection). Cell type and time point are not known. The sequenced sample was PBMCs or a T cell subset sorted from them (not recorded which). CDR3 loop: CASRPDGNTGELFF. The CDR3 DNA reads as TGCGCCAGCAGACCGGACGGTAACACCGGGGAGCTGTTTTTT.